Detailed here is one T cell receptor (beta chain). The sample holds one count of this clone. There is no known antigen for this receptor. Nothing much larger sits one base from this clone, and base qualities are not available. The immunoSEQ Assay was used to sequence TCRbeta CDR3 regions. After extraction, genomic DNA underwent amplification by bias-controlled multiplex PCR, followed by high-throughput sequencing. In the original analysis: Collapsing and filtering of sequences were performed to quantify the absolute abundance of each unique TCRbeta CDR3 region. T cell fraction was estimated by normalizing TCRbeta template counts to usable DNA, which was measured by amplifying reference genes present in all nucleated cells. Repertoire TCRs were annotated as SARS-CoV-2-specific by exact matching of V gene, CDR3 amino acid sequence and J gene to a known reactive TCR set. The reference SARS-CoV-2 TCR set was obtained from MIRA and was filtered for enrichment in COVID-19-positive ImmuneCODE repertoires, whereby public or cross-reactive TCRs were removed. Drawing on the MIRA antigens, annotated TCRs were analysed further at the level of specific ORF or position within ORF. Depth was the summed frequency of annotated unique rearrangements, while breadth was defined as annotated unique rearrangements over total unique productive rearrangements. Two-sided Wilcoxon rank-sum tests were applied when comparing TCR breadth between groups. What TCRdb holds here is the immuneACCESS table cut down to in-frame rearrangements. Part of the clones is not present; checked against another copy, under half of the missing clones reflect an unresolved V gene, and the others are unexplained. That table is the source of V, J and clone size, and D and trimming were worked out from the DNA. The sample includes about 680,000 clones, with about 90% observed a single time. Clones ranked in the top ten supply about 1.5% of the sample.

According to the germline V gene (reference sequence), CDR1 reads LGHDT and CDR2 reads YNNKEL. The CDR3 measures 15 amino acids from cysteine to phenylalanine. Just the 45-base CDR3 DNA is kept, in frame starting at base 1. V is reduced by 1 base and J by 4 bases, leaving a spacing of 10 bases between them. These data originate in a study of Ad26.COV2.S vaccination and SARS-CoV-2 variants (dated by TCRdb to about 2021). As for the study more broadly: Donors in the vaccine arm were drawn from COV1001, a phase I-IIa trial of Ad26.COV2.S in healthy adults that was multicentre, randomized, double-blind and placebo-controlled. Ad26.COV2.S was administered intramuscularly at a dose of 5x10^10 or 1x10^11 viral particles, either as one shot or as two shots given 56 days apart. Sequencing of the TCRbeta repertoire served to evaluate the specificity and breadth of SARS-CoV-2-reactive T cell receptors following Ad26.COV2.S vaccination. The TCR-sequenced set comprised around 30 samples: some 19 Ad26.COV2.S vaccine recipients, 5 placebo recipients and 8 SARS-CoV-2 convalescent individuals. Trial participants were randomized into five groups of five: low-dose or high-dose Ad26.COV2.S given once or twice, or placebo on both occasions. Blinding of investigators to trial group allocation was maintained during experiments and outcome assessment.

The treatment or condition label on this specimen signifies: some 20 received Ad26.COV2.S at low or high dose, single or two shots; a few received placebo; per-sample allocation not given. Repertoires of vaccine and placebo recipients were sequenced from samples collected on day 63 after the first injection. Between 29 July and 7 August 2020, Cohort 1b enrolled 25 adults aged 18-55 years at one site in Boston, USA. Ad26.COV2.S was a replication-incompetent adenovirus type 26 vector that expressed a prefusion-stabilized SARS-CoV-2 spike protein derived from the original Wuhan strain. Results the study describes overall, beyond this receptor: Compared with placebo recipients, Ad26.COV2.S recipients showed higher spike-specific TCR breadth (P = 0.0014). The authors noted that the TCR breadth and depth analyses may have underestimated total T cell responses. The study was not powered for comparison of responses between vaccine doses or regimens. Substantial breadth of spike-specific CD8+ and CD4+ T cell responses was reported after vaccination. Vaccine and placebo recipients had similar non-spike TCR breadth, a finding consistent with the vaccine containing only spike.

The chain was built from TRBV3-1 (or the pseudogene TRBV3-2) and TRBJ2-2; confidence is insufficient to name the D gene. This specimen consisted of peripheral blood, obtained in a trial of Ad26.COV2.S vaccine versus placebo. This receptor was obtained from a person aged 18-65 years who received the Ad26.COV2.S COVID-19 vaccine or a placebo. The CDR3 region reads CASSQVSGPTGELFF. The sequenced DNA: TGTGCCAGCAGCCAAGTGTCCGGGCCCACCGGGGAGCTGTTTTTT.